This T cell receptor beta chain was observed in a study of T cell changes during pregnancy in multiple sclerosis (dated by TCRdb to the late 2010s). As for the study more broadly: In women with multiple sclerosis, the researchers looked at how the T cell repertoire shifted as pregnancy progressed.

As concerns this clone: Its antigen is unknown. Within one base of it there is no much larger clone, and no base qualities were kept.

The junction shows trimming of 6 bases on V and 0 bases on J, plus 8 bases between the germline ends. The CDR3 runs 13 residues from the cysteine to the phenylalanine. Only the CDR3 part of the read is kept: 39 bases, read in frame from the first base. The germline V gene specifies SNHLY as CDR1 and FYNNEI as CDR2. Receptor amplification or capture employed the immunoSEQ multiplex PCR assay. TCRdb took over this immuneACCESS table, retaining in-frame rearrangements with V and J assigned. Such tables are incomplete; in checked studies, under half of the missing clones stem from an unresolved V gene, and the remainder is unexplained. For this sample the table gives approximately 32,000 clones, of which more than 70% were detected only once. The top ten constitute approximately 5% of the sample.

The chain couples TRBV2 to TRBJ1-2, with no reliable assignment of the D segment. Material: CD8+ T cells from peripheral blood mononuclear cells, obtained in the first trimester of pregnancy. The sequence came from a female donor with multiple sclerosis, enrolled in a pregnancy study. The DNA sequence follows: TGTGCCAGCAGAGGAGGAGCTAACTATGGCTACACCTTC. Its product reads: CASRGGANYGYTF. Where the CDR3 stops, the reference TRBV2 and TRBJ1-2 genes take over; the full variable domain is EPEVTQTPSHQVTQMGQEVILRCVPISNHLYFYWYRQILGQKVEFLVSFYNNEISEKSEIFDDQFSVERPDGSNFTLKIRSTKLEDSAMYFCASRGGANYGYTFGSGTRLTVV.